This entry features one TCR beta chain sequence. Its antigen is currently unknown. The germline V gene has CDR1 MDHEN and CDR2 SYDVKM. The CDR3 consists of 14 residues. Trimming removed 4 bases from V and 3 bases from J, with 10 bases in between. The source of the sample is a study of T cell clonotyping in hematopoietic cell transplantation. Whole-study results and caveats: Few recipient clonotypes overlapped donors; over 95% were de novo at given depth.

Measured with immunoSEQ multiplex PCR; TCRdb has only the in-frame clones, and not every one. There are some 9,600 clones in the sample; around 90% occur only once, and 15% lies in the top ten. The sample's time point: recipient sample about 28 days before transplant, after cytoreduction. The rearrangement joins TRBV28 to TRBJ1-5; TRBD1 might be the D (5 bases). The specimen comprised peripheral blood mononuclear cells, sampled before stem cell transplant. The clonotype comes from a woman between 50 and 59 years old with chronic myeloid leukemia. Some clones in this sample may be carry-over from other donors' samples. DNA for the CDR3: TGTGCCAGCAGTTCCGACAGCGTCAATCAGCCCCAGCATTTT. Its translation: CASSSDSVNQPQHF.